These 18 T cell receptor beta chains were all obtained from the same sample, sequenced in a study of naive and memory T cell subsets. Two oligonucleotides, mixed equimolar, formed the beta constant-region primer covering TRBC1 and TRBC2. TCRdb redid the calling of the UMI-ligation and nested PCR reads with MiXCR, one entry per CDR3 protein. The sample contains 100,000 or so distinct CDR3 sequences, 7% to 8% of which appear only once. The sample comprised central memory CD4+ T cells from blood. These TCRs come from a human donor in good health.

By share, this clonotype ranks as medium-sized. The CDR3 DNA sequence: TGTGCCAGCAGTTTTGGGGCAGAGAACACTGAAGCTTTCTTT. Translated, it gives CASSFGAENTEAFF. The J gene is TRBJ1-1, the V gene TRBV12-3 or TRBV12-4; TRBD1 might be the D (5 bases). The CDR3 is 14 residues long. Trimming removed 3 bases from V and 1 base from J, with 9 bases in between.

This clonotype was counted at least ten times. The chain carries TRBV6-2 or TRBV6-3 and TRBJ1-1; D perhaps matches TRBD1 (6 bases). From germline, CDR1 is MNHEY and CDR2 SVGEGT. The CDR3 loop spans 15 amino acids. V lost 6 bases and J 0 bases, leaving 14 bases between the germline ends. Here the CDR3 reads CASSGRGPLNTEAFF. The CDR3 DNA reads as TGTGCCAGCAGCGGACGGGGGCCGTTGAACACTGAAGCTTTCTTT.

This clonotype has ten or more counts. The V gene is TRBV4-2, the J gene TRBJ1-1, with 7 bases identical to TRBD1. This CDR3 is built from 13 residues. Trimming at V came to 8 bases and at J to 3 bases, leaving 6 bases not matched to a gene. The germline CDR1 and CDR2 sequences are LGHNA and YNFKEQ. The CDR3 spells CASQQGRDTEAFF. CDR3 sequence (DNA): TGTGCCAGCCAACAGGGGAGGGACACTGAAGCTTTCTTT.

The V gene is TRBV20-1, the J gene TRBJ1-4, with 9 bases that match TRBD1. J gave up 8 bases and V 2 bases, and 6 bases lay outside the gene matches. The CDR3 is made up of 14 amino acids. Germline CDR1 reads DFQATT; CDR2 reads SNEGSKA (reference sequence). The CDR3 DNA sequence: TGCAGTGCTAGACCAGGACAGGGGCCAGAAAAACTGTTTTTT. Translated, it gives CSARPGQGPEKLFF.

This clonotype was seen at least ten times. This rearrangement joins TRBV20-1 to TRBJ1-5; perhaps TRBD1 as D (5 bases). The CDR3 contains 15 residues. From germline, CDR1 is DFQATT and CDR2 SNEGSKA (reference sequence). Trimming pared 0 bases from V and 2 bases from J, leaving 11 bases between. CDR3 loop: CSARDGEGGNQPQHF. Here the CDR3 DNA reads TGCAGTGCTAGAGACGGGGAAGGGGGCAATCAGCCCCAGCATTTT.

V and J are TRBV7-9 and TRBJ2-7; D is ambiguous. CDR3 length: 13 residues. CDR1 is SEHNR and CDR2 is FQNEAQ in the germline V gene (reference sequence). Trimming shortened V by 3 bases and J by 2 bases, and 8 bases separated the two germline ends. The CDR3 region has the DNA TGTGCCAGCAGCTTCGACATCACCTACGAGCAGTACTTC. This encodes CASSFDITYEQYF.

This clonotype was observed a handful of times. V gene TRBV6-5 combines with J gene TRBJ2-3; a possible D gene is TRBD2 (6 bases). The length of the CDR3 is 16 residues. Germline V gives CDR1 MNHEY, CDR2 SVGAGI. V shed 5 bases and J shed 2 bases, with 17 bases lying between them. In nucleotides, the CDR3 is TGTGCCAGCAGTGACGGGAGCAGGGTGATCACAGATACGCAGTATTTT. As protein: CASSDGSRVITDTQYF.

This clonotype has more than one count but fewer than ten. This sequence joins TRBV3-1 and TRBJ2-1; 13 bases align to TRBD2. V was clipped by 3 bases and J by 8 bases; unmatched bases: 7. The germline CDR1 and CDR2 sequences are LGHDT and YNNKEL (reference sequence). The CDR3 is 16 amino acids. Here the CDR3 reads CASSQDLGLAGDEQFF. CDR3 DNA: TGTGCCAGCAGCCAGGACCTAGGACTAGCGGGAGATGAGCAGTTCTTC.

Many counts were recorded for this clonotype. This sequence joins TRBV4-2 and TRBJ2-1; maybe TRBD2 (5 bases). This CDR3 region has 12 residues. Germline V lookup: CDR1 LGHNA, CDR2 YNFKEQ. V lost 1 base and J 15 bases, leaving 13 bases between the germline ends. The CDR3 spells CASSQGGLARFF. CDR3 bases: TGTGCCAGCAGCCAAGGAGGACTCGCTCGGTTCTTC.

V is TRBV19 and J is TRBJ1-6; 8 positions match TRBD1. The length of the CDR3 is 14 residues. The trim removed 8 bases at V and 7 bases at J, leaving 7 bases unmatched. The germline V gene encodes CDR1 LNHDA and CDR2 SQIVND (reference sequence). Here the CDR3 reads CASDTGGPNSPLHF. CDR3 in DNA: TGTGCCAGTGACACAGGGGGACCAAATTCACCCCTCCACTTT.

Here the CDR3 reads CASSKGGHPYNEQFF. The CDR3 DNA reads TGTGCCAGTAGTAAAGGGGGGCATCCCTACAATGAGCAGTTCTTC. The chain combines TRBV19 with TRBJ2-1; either TRBD1 or TRBD2 may fit D (6 bases each). V dropped 4 bases and J dropped 2 bases, with 12 bases sitting between them. Germline CDR1 reads LNHDA; CDR2 reads SQIVND (reference sequence). This CDR3 is built from 15 residues.

This clonotype was seen repeatedly, ten times or more. The chain has TRBV6-1 and TRBJ1-1, with D hard to call. CDR3 length: 11 amino acids. Trimming shortened V by 9 bases and J by 8 bases, and 13 bases separated the two germline ends. The germline V gene encodes CDR1 MNHNS and CDR2 SASEGT. CDR3 sequence reads: CASFHLSEAFF. DNA of the CDR3: TGTGCCAGTTTCCACCTATCCGAAGCTTTCTTT.

This clonotype occurred many times. Compared with germline, one end of the junction differs, possibly owing to a read error. The chain joins TRBV6-2 or TRBV6-3 to TRBJ1-5; D unclear. Germline V gene sequence: CDR1 MNHEY, CDR2 SVGEGT. This CDR3 spans 12 amino acids. CDR3 sequence reads: CASGGRGNHWYF. DNA for the CDR3: TGTGCCAGCGGCGGACGTGGCAATCACTGGTATTTT.

This clonotype was counted only a few times. CDR3 sequence reads: CASSLAPSGGKHEQFF. The CDR3 nucleotides read TGTGCCAGCAGCTTAGCGCCGAGCGGGGGTAAGCATGAGCAGTTCTTC. V usage is TRBV7-2 and J usage is TRBJ2-1; 8 bases align to TRBD2. The CDR3 covers 16 residues. V gave up 0 bases and J gave up 8 bases; unmatched junction bases: 9. CDR1 is SGHTA and CDR2 is FQGNSA in the germline V gene.

This rearrangement joins TRBV21-1 to TRBJ2-7; TRBD2, as called in the table, went unchecked against the DNA. TRBV21-1 is a recognized pseudogene. The CDR3 is 15 residues long. CDR3 sequence: CASPEGLRSSYEQYF. The CDR3, as DNA: TGTGCCAGCCCCGAGGGACTCCGCAGCTCCTACGAGCAGTACTTC.

This clonotype was seen at least ten times. V and J are TRBV10-3 and TRBJ1-6; D gene unclear. The V end lost 8 bases, the J end lost 0 bases, and 8 bases lay between the germline ends. Looked up from germline, CDR1 is ENHRY and CDR2 is SYGVKD. The CDR3 runs to 14 residues. The CDR3 loop is CAIGVSSYNSPLHF. The CDR3 bases are TGTGCCATCGGAGTCAGCTCCTATAATTCACCCCTCCACTTT.

This clonotype was counted at least ten times. The chain couples TRBV30 to TRBJ1-6, with D maybe TRBD1 (5 bases). The CDR3 contains 14 residues. Trimming took 3 bases from V and 9 from J, leaving 15 bases between them. Germline V gives CDR1 GTSNPN, CDR2 SVGIG (reference sequence). This CDR3 is CAWRGWGPVSPLHF. CDR3 in DNA: TGTGCCTGGAGAGGTTGGGGACCGGTTTCACCCCTCCACTTT. Full variable domain (missing parts from reference TRBV30 and TRBJ1-6): SQTIHQWPATLVQPVGSPLSLECTVEGTSNPNLYWYRQAAGRGLQLLFYSVGIGQISSEVPQNLSASRPQDRQFILSSKKLLLSDSGFYLCAWRGWGPVSPLHFGNGTRLTVT.

There are many counts of this clonotype. The chain is built from TRBV7-2 and TRBJ2-7, with unresolved D. From germline, CDR1 is SGHTA and CDR2 FQGNSA. The V end lost 5 bases, the J end lost 4 bases, and 12 bases lay between the germline ends. The length of the CDR3 is 13 residues. The CDR3 nucleotides are TGTGCCAGCAGCCTGGACGGCGAATACGAGCAGTACTTC. It specifies CASSLDGEYEQYF.